This T cell receptor beta chain was recorded in a study of prognosis after radiotherapy for stage I lung cancer. The CDR3 extends over 14 amino acids. The germline V gene has CDR1 MNHEY and CDR2 SVGEGT. In regard to this clonotype: Being one base from a much bigger clone, this may be a read error.

Amplification of the TCR beta CDR3 (from genomic DNA) was done by two-round multiplex PCR. It was primers specific to each TRBV and TRBJ gene that first-round PCR used. TCRdb used MiXCR to reprocess the multiplex PCR reads, holding one entry per CDR3 protein. The table lists fewer than 35,000 distinct CDR3 sequences, approximately 31% of them singletons. The genes are TRBV6-2 or TRBV6-3 and TRBJ2-5, with TRBD2 matching 8 bases. Sample: PBMCs, taken before or after stereotactic body radiation therapy (not recorded which). The sequence derives from a donor of 50 years or more with non-small cell lung cancer. CDR3 sequence: CASSYQSGGEAQYF. The CDR3 DNA reads TGTGCCAGCAGTTACCAGAGCGGGGGAGAGGCCCAGTACTTC.